Each of the 2 T cell receptor beta chains below was sequenced from the same sample in a study of cytomegalovirus exposure and HLA in healthy donors. A multiplex PCR was run with 60 Vbeta primers and 13 Jbeta primers. Repertoires were generated with immunoSEQ multiplex PCR, while TCRdb's copy carries only in-frame clones and drops some. The table records just under 95,000 clones, roughly 81% of them present only once. Sequencing input: PBMCs. These receptor sequences come from a woman between 18 and 29 years old in good health and CMV-seropositive.

The chain joins TRBV14 to TRBJ2-3; no reliable D call. The CDR3 extends over 19 amino acids. The germline V and J ends were trimmed by 0 bases and 2 bases, with 21 bases remaining between them. Germline assignment: CDR1 SGHDN and CDR2 FVKESK. CDR3 sequence reads: CASSQDRRYPSRLTDTQYF. CDR3 nucleotide sequence: TGTGCCAGCAGCCAAGATAGACGGTACCCATCAAGACTCACAGATACGCAGTATTTT.

The chain has TRBV29-1 and TRBJ1-1; D is possibly TRBD1 (6 bases). Germline CDR1 reads SQVTM; CDR2 reads ANQGSEA. The CDR3 sequence is 13 residues long. Deletions cut 7 bases from V and 1 base from J, with 13 bases between. The CDR3, as DNA: TGCAGCGGCGATAGGGGGACGAACACTGAAGCTTTCTTT. Translation: CSGDRGTNTEAFF.